These 32 T cell receptor beta chains originate from one sample sequenced in a study of blood T cells in healthy people across ages (dated by TCRdb to between 2014 and 2017). Libraries were built with 5' RACE. TCRdb shows the sequencer as Illumina HiSeq 2500. A second about 7 to 12 cycle PCR used a sample-barcoded 5' primer and a J-beta primer mix. TCRdb trimmed the raw reads at Q25, called clones with MiXCR and kept productive beta chains. All rows with the same CDR3 protein become a single entry with the most common DNA and genes. Within this sample are 600,000 to 850,000 distinct CDR3 sequences, with around 25% of them counted one time only. More than 8% of the sample goes to the ten largest clones. The sample was also linked to a second study, of T cells of mothers and their children.

The sample was blood. The receptors originated from a boy between 10 and 17 years old in good health.

V is TRBV28 and J is TRBJ2-5; the D call may be TRBD1 or TRBD2 (5 bases each). The V gene's germline CDR1 is MDHEN and CDR2 SYDVKM. This CDR3 is built from 13 residues. The V end lost 6 bases, the J end lost 1 base, and 9 bases lay between the germline ends. CDR3: CASRGTFQETQYF. CDR3 in DNA: TGTGCCAGCAGGGGGACGTTCCAAGAGACCCAGTACTTC.

The chain is built from TRBV15 and TRBJ1-2; D call uncertain. The CDR3 spans 16 residues. Trimming cost V 0 bases and J 4 bases, with 15 bases left between them. Germline assignment: CDR1 LNHNV and CDR2 YYDKDF (reference sequence). CDR3 DNA: TGTGCCACCAGCAGAGAATTCCGACACCCACCCTATGGCTACACCTTC. This codes for CATSREFRHPPYGYTF.

The chain combines TRBV7-9 with TRBJ2-1, with 9 bases matching TRBD2. The junction had 6 bases not matched to a gene; V was cut back by 1 base and J by 8 bases. The germline gives CDR1 SEHNR, CDR2 FQNEAQ (reference sequence). CDR3 length: 15 residues. The CDR3 protein is CASSLVLAGLYEQFF. For the CDR3, the DNA is TGTGCCAGCAGCTTAGTGCTAGCGGGGTTGTATGAGCAGTTCTTC.

This clonotype was counted once. The chain joins TRBV2 to TRBJ2-1; D assignment may be TRBD1 or TRBD2 (5 bases each). The CDR3 has 13 residues. Trimming removed 7 bases from V and 12 bases from J, with 19 bases in between. Germline CDR1 and CDR2: SNHLY and FYNNEI. CDR3 DNA sequence: TGTGCCAGCACTCTAGACACCGGGACCCGGCAGTTCTTC. It encodes CASTLDTGTRQFF.

With respect to this clonotype: Lacking the conserved final phenylalanine or tryptophan, this CDR3 likely reflects a read error. V usage is TRBV12-3 or TRBV12-4 and J usage is TRBJ2-7; a weak D match, TRBD2 (5 bases). The CDR3 is made up of 14 amino acids. Trimming took 4 bases from V and 3 from J, leaving 13 bases between them. The DNA of the CDR3 is TGTGCCAGCAGTTCCTACCGGGAATACTACGAGCAGTACCTC. This codes for CASSSYREYYEQYL.

This clonotype was observed a handful of times. The rearrangement joins TRBV6-5 to TRBJ2-3, with TRBD1 as a possible D gene (6 bases). The CDR3 consists of 15 residues. V shed 6 bases and J shed 2 bases, with 15 bases lying between them. Germline V gene sequence: CDR1 MNHEY, CDR2 SVGAGI. The CDR3 protein is CASSLSVGATDTQYF. Written as DNA, the CDR3 is TGTGCCAGCAGCCTATCGGTGGGGGCCACAGATACGCAGTATTTT.

This clonotype was picked up a small number of times. This chain connects TRBV20-1 to TRBJ1-6; 10 positions match TRBD1. V gave up 6 bases and J gave up 8 bases; unmatched junction bases: 7. CDR1 and CDR2 (germline): DFQATT, SNEGSKA (reference sequence). The length of the CDR3 is 14 residues. The DNA of the CDR3 is TGCAGTGCCCAGGGCGGGACAGGGGATTCACCCCTCCACTTT. Translated: CSAQGGTGDSPLHF.

This clonotype was seen only a few times. The rearrangement uses TRBV10-2 and TRBJ1-2; unclear D gene. CDR3 length equals 17 residues. Trimming cost V 3 bases and J 4 bases, with 21 bases left between them. Germline-derived CDR1 and CDR2 are WSHSY and SAAADI. DNA for the CDR3: TGCGCCAGCAGTGAAAATCGCGAGCCCCGGGTCGCCTATGGCTACACCTTC. It yields the protein CASSENREPRVAYGYTF.

The chain joins TRBV5-1 to TRBJ2-1, with 10 bases matching TRBD1. Matching the DNA end better, TRBJ2-7 makes the J call doubtful. The CDR3 has 15 residues. Per germline, CDR1 SGHRS and CDR2 YFSETQ. The DNA of the CDR3 is TGCGCCAGCACGGACGGACAGGGGGTATCCTACGAGCAGTACTTC. This encodes CASTDGQGVSYEQYF.

The J gene is TRBJ2-5, the V gene TRBV29-1; 11 bases line up with TRBD1. The CDR3 has 11 residues. With V trimmed by 7 bases and J by 7 bases, 2 bases remained unmatched. Germline V CDR1 and CDR2: SQVTM, ANQGSEA. The CDR3 protein is CSAGTGGTQYF. DNA of the CDR3: TGCAGCGCCGGGACAGGGGGGACCCAGTACTTC.

The rearrangement uses TRBV7-3 and TRBJ2-3; 10 bases fit TRBD1. This CDR3 spans 15 amino acids. V lost 1 base and J lost 4; bases outside the gene matches: 2. The germline gives CDR1 SGHTA, CDR2 FQGTGA. The CDR3 nucleotides read TGTGCCAGCAGCTTAAACGGACAGGGGGCAGATACGCAGTATTTT. This codes for CASSLNGQGADTQYF. The variable domain in full, with the rest retrieved from reference TRBV7-3 and TRBJ2-3, is GAGVSQTPSNKVTEKGKYVELRCDPISGHTALYWYRQSLGQGPEFLIYFQGTGAADDSGLPNDRFFAVRPEGSVSTLKIQRTERGDSAVYLCASSLNGQGADTQYFGPGTRLTVL.

This clonotype was recorded once. This CDR3 is missing its conserved last phenylalanine or tryptophan, likely due to a read error. The chain is built from TRBV12-3 or TRBV12-4 and TRBJ2-7; D gene ambiguous. The CDR3 has 12 amino acids. Deletions cut 6 bases from V and 2 bases from J, with 8 bases between. CDR3 protein: CASSPEAYEQYL. In DNA form, the CDR3 reads TGTGCCAGCAGCCCCGAGGCCTACGAGCAGTACCTC.

The chain recombines TRBV29-1 with TRBJ2-5; D call uncertain. Matching the DNA end better, TRBJ2-7 makes the J call doubtful. The germline V gene has CDR1 SQVTM and CDR2 ANQGSEA. The CDR3 is 12 amino acids. The CDR3 loop is CSVGEPPYEQYF. The CDR3 DNA reads TGCAGCGTTGGCGAGCCACCCTACGAGCAGTACTTC.

The chain joins TRBV20-1 to TRBJ2-1; TRBD1 matches at 7 bases. The end of the DNA aligns better with TRBJ2-7, so the J call may be wrong. Germline loops: CDR1 DFQATT, CDR2 SNEGSKA (reference sequence). This CDR3 spans 13 amino acids. DNA for the CDR3: TGCAGTGCTAGGGCGGCAGGGGGCTACGAGCAGTACTTC. It codes for CSARAAGGYEQYF.

The J gene is TRBJ1-3, the V gene TRBV20-1; 10 bases are shared with TRBD1. This CDR3 is built from 14 residues. The trim removed 6 bases at V and 6 bases at J, leaving 8 bases unmatched. Germline CDR1 and CDR2: DFQATT and SNEGSKA (reference sequence). The CDR3 region has the DNA TGCAGTGCCCACCCCGGGACAGGGGCAAACACCATATATTTT. Its protein product is CSAHPGTGANTIYF.

The sample holds a few counts of this clonotype. This chain connects TRBV6-2 or TRBV6-3 to TRBJ1-6; unclear D gene. The CDR3 covers 16 residues. Trimming stripped 2 bases from V and 8 bases from J, with 16 bases between. Germline V gives CDR1 MNHEY, CDR2 SVGEGT. Written as DNA, the CDR3 is TGTGCCAGCAGTTACGTTTCGGGATCATGGGATTCACCCCTCCACTTT. The encoded protein is CASSYVSGSWDSPLHF.

J is TRBJ1-1 and V is TRBV20-1; perhaps TRBD1 as D (6 bases). The CDR3 spans 11 residues. Germline V CDR1 and CDR2: DFQATT, SNEGSKA (reference sequence). Trimming removed 5 bases at V and 6 bases at J, with 10 bases between. The CDR3 nucleotides are TGCAGTGCTCGAACAGGGTCTGAAGCTTTCTTT. Its translation: CSARTGSEAFF.

This sequence joins TRBV9 and TRBJ2-1, with D unclear. The germline V gene has CDR1 SGDLS and CDR2 YYNGEE. This CDR3 region has 17 residues. V was clipped by 0 bases and J by 1 base, with 14 bases between them. The CDR3 nucleotides read TGTGCCAGCAGCGTAGCGATAGCACCGACTTCCTACAATGAGCAGTTCTTC. Its translation is CASSVAIAPTSYNEQFF.

V and J are TRBV12-3 or TRBV12-4 and TRBJ1-5; perhaps TRBD1 as D (6 bases). Trimming cost V 2 bases and J 7 bases, with 9 bases left between them. The CDR3 consists of 13 residues. CDR3 in amino acids: CASSLQGFQPQHF. The DNA for the CDR3 is TGTGCCAGCAGTTTACAGGGGTTCCAGCCCCAGCATTTT.

The V gene is TRBV6-6, the J gene TRBJ2-5; D may match TRBD1 or TRBD2 (5 bases each). The J call may be in error: the DNA end matches TRBJ2-7 better. CDR3 length: 14 amino acids. Germline loops: CDR1 MNHNY, CDR2 SVGAGI (reference sequence). In DNA form, the CDR3 reads TGTGCCAGCAGTATGGGACCGCTAAACTACGAGCAGTACTTC. Its protein product is CASSMGPLNYEQYF.

The chain recombines TRBV10-3 with TRBJ2-7; D is possibly TRBD1 (6 bases). CDR1 is ENHRY and CDR2 is SYGVKD in the germline V gene. There are 15 residues in the CDR3. The V end was cut by 4 bases, the J end by 5 bases, with 18 bases between. The CDR3 loop reads CAISGAPQGSHEQYF. CDR3 coding DNA: TGTGCCATCAGTGGAGCCCCACAGGGATCACACGAGCAGTACTTC.

This clonotype came up a few times. The CDR3 nucleotides are TGTGCCAGCAGTTTGACAGGGGTTTTTTCACCCCTCCACTTT. Amino acids: CASSLTGVFSPLHF. The rearrangement joins TRBV28 to TRBJ1-6; TRBD1 matches 8 bases. CDR1 MDHEN and CDR2 SYDVKM come from the germline V gene. The CDR3 contains 14 residues. The V gene end was trimmed by 3 bases and the J gene end by 9 bases; junction bases not matched to a gene: 4.

The chain recombines TRBV28 with TRBJ1-2, with 8 bases aligning to TRBD1. The CDR3 totals 15 residues. V lost 7 bases, J lost 1 base, and 8 bases stayed unmatched. Germline lookup yields CDR1 MDHEN and CDR2 SYDVKM. CDR3 nucleotides: TGTGCCAGCACCCAAGGACAGGGCGTTAACTATGGCTACACCTTC. It is translated as CASTQGQGVNYGYTF.

V and J are TRBV11-2 and TRBJ2-5; tentatively, D is TRBD1 or TRBD2 (5 bases each). The CDR3 runs to 14 residues. Trimming shortened V by 0 bases and J by 6 bases, and 11 bases separated the two germline ends. Per the germline V gene, CDR1 is SGHAT and CDR2 is FQNNGV. The CDR3 protein is CASSLEGVGKTQYF. For the CDR3, the DNA is TGTGCCAGCAGCTTAGAGGGGGTGGGAAAGACCCAGTACTTC.

This clonotype was counted a few times. The chain recombines TRBV5-1 with TRBJ2-5; unclear D gene. The germline CDR1 and CDR2 sequences are SGHRS and YFSETQ. With 0 bases removed from V and 1 base from J, the gap between germline ends came to 10 bases. The CDR3 totals 15 residues. This CDR3 reads CASSLAGRSQETQYF. The CDR3 DNA sequence: TGCGCCAGCAGCTTGGCCGGCCGGTCCCAAGAGACCCAGTACTTC.

The sample holds a few counts of this clonotype. The chain employs TRBV14 and TRBJ2-4; D is unresolved. Trimming took 0 bases from V and 9 from J, leaving 6 bases between them. CDR3 length: 12 residues. Germline-derived CDR1 and CDR2 are SGHDN and FVKESK. DNA of the CDR3: TGTGCCAGCAGCCAAGAAGGCGTCATTCAGTACTTC. It yields the protein CASSQEGVIQYF. Full variable domain (rest looked up from reference TRBV14 and TRBJ2-4): EAGVTQFPSHSVIEKGQTVTLRCDPISGHDNLYWYRRVMGKEIKFLLHFVKESKQDESGMPNNRFLAERTGGTYSTLKVQPAELEDSGVYFCASSQEGVIQYFGAGTRLSVL.

The rearrangement joins TRBV20-1 to TRBJ2-7; TRBD2 is a possible D gene (6 bases). The CDR3 has 15 residues. V was clipped by 2 bases and J by 0 bases, with 14 bases between them. Germline V gene sequence: CDR1 DFQATT, CDR2 SNEGSKA (reference sequence). The CDR3, as DNA: TGCAGTGCTAGAAGCCGGGAGAGCTTCTCCTACGAGCAGTACTTC. Translation gives CSARSRESFSYEQYF.

This clonotype was found a few times. The chain couples TRBV5-8 to TRBJ2-5; 7 bases agree with TRBD1. This CDR3 spans 11 amino acids. Germline CDR1 reads SGHTS; CDR2 reads YDEGEE. Trimming removed 1 base from V and 14 bases from J; junction bases left unmatched: 5. The CDR3 spells CASSLSGTEYF. In nucleotides, the CDR3 is TGTGCCAGCAGCTTGTCCGGGACAGAATACTTC.

In its sample, this clonotype was seen a few times. The rearrangement links TRBV10-3 to TRBJ2-5; D uncertain. The better agreement between TRBJ2-7 and the DNA end casts doubt on the J call. The CDR3 is made up of 16 amino acids. Germline values: CDR1 ENHRY, CDR2 SYGVKD. The CDR3 is CAISDAARSSQYEQYF. CDR3 nucleotides: TGTGCCATCAGTGACGCCGCCAGATCCTCTCAATACGAGCAGTACTTC.

To note about this clonotype: No conserved phenylalanine or tryptophan ends this CDR3, so it is likely a read error. The chain carries TRBV28 and TRBJ1-4, with D maybe TRBD1 (6 bases). Trimming removed 8 bases from V and 6 bases from J, with 13 bases in between. The CDR3 has 13 residues. In germline, CDR1 is MDHEN, CDR2 SYDVKM. In nucleotides, the CDR3 is TGTGCCAGCCACTCAGGGGTCGATGAAAAACTGTTTCTT. Translation gives CASHSGVDEKLFL.

This clonotype was observed a few times. The chain is built from TRBV28 and TRBJ2-6, with a tentative D call TRBD1 (6 bases). Deletions cut 5 bases from V and 4 bases from J, with 12 bases between. The CDR3 length is 15 residues. Germline assignment: CDR1 MDHEN and CDR2 SYDVKM. This chain's CDR3 is CASSLQGLGANVLTF. CDR3 coding DNA: TGTGCCAGCAGTCTGCAGGGGTTGGGGGCCAACGTCCTGACTTTC.

The rearrangement joins TRBV7-9 to TRBJ2-5, with TRBD2 identical over 11 bases. The V gene's germline CDR1 is SEHNR and CDR2 FQNEAQ (reference sequence). The CDR3 covers 20 residues. With V trimmed by 1 base and J by 1 base, 14 bases remained unmatched. The CDR3 protein is CASSLVRGLVGTSGQETQYF. CDR3 nucleotides: TGTGCCAGCAGCTTAGTCCGAGGATTGGTGGGGACTAGCGGCCAAGAGACCCAGTACTTC. Variable domain in full (rest from reference TRBV7-9 and TRBJ2-5): DTGVSQNPRHKITKRGQNVTFRCDPISEHNRLYWYRQTLGQGPEFLTYFQNEAQLEKSRLLSDRFSAERPKGSFSTLEIQRTEQGDSAMYLCASSLVRGLVGTSGQETQYFGPGTRLLVL.